Shown below are 19 T cell receptor beta chains from a single sample sequenced in a study of blood T cells in healthy people across ages. PCR was performed a second time for about 7 to 12 cycles using a sample-barcoded 5' primer and a J-beta primer mix. Via MiXCR, TCRdb re-called the 5' RACE reads, giving one row per CDR3 protein. This sample yields 1,300,000 or so distinct CDR3 sequences, of which roughly 60% are seen a single time; 6.5% to 8.5% belongs to the top ten. Sequences were obtained from blood. These receptors were collected from a man between 18 and 29 years old in good health.

J is TRBJ2-7 and V is TRBV27; possibly TRBD1 for D (5 bases). With the DNA end fitting TRBJ2-4 better, the J assignment may be wrong. CDR3 length: 17 residues. The germline V gene encodes CDR1 MNHEY and CDR2 SMNVEV (reference sequence). Written as DNA, the CDR3 is TGTGCCAGCAGCCCAGGGCCGGCAAATCTAGCCAAAAACATTCAGTACTTC. This translates into CASSPGPANLAKNIQYF.

The J gene is TRBJ1-2, the V gene TRBV6-5, with 7 bases lining up with TRBD1. This CDR3 comprises 13 residues. The junction had 4 bases not matched to a gene; V was cut back by 2 bases and J by 7 bases. Germline-derived CDR1 and CDR2 are MNHEY and SVGAGI. The CDR3 loop reads CASSYRGQVGYTF. DNA for the CDR3: TGTGCCAGCAGTTACAGGGGGCAGGTTGGCTACACCTTC.

CDR3 coding DNA: TGTGCCAGCAGCTTCTGGGTTGGAGAAAACATTCAGTACTTC. This codes for CASSFWVGENIQYF. The chain combines TRBV7-2 with TRBJ2-5, with D uncertain. The J call may be faulty, since TRBJ2-4 better matches the DNA end. Germline V CDR1 and CDR2: SGHTA, FQGNSA. The CDR3 contains 14 residues.

V is TRBV6-5 and J is TRBJ2-3; 9 bases line up with TRBD2. The CDR3 has 16 amino acids. V dropped 8 bases and J dropped 1; count of bases not matched to a gene: 10. Germline-derived CDR1 and CDR2 are MNHEY and SVGAGI. CDR3: CASGRGGAGGTDTQYF. The DNA of the CDR3 is TGTGCCAGCGGGCGGGGGGGCGCCGGAGGCACAGATACGCAGTATTTT.

The rearrangement joins TRBV3-1 to TRBJ1-1; a possible D gene is TRBD1 (5 bases). Germline loops: CDR1 LGHDT, CDR2 YNNKEL (reference sequence). The CDR3 extends over 15 amino acids. V lost 0 bases and J lost 3, with 11 bases in between. The CDR3 DNA reads as TGTGCCAGCAGCCAAGATTCGACAGCTTACACTGAAGCTTTCTTT. It encodes CASSQDSTAYTEAFF.

CDR3 sequence: CSASGLIPGGDTEAFF. CDR3 bases: TGCAGTGCTAGTGGACTTATTCCCGGCGGGGACACTGAAGCTTTCTTT. The chain employs TRBV20-1 and TRBJ1-1; D is unresolved. Germline CDR1 reads DFQATT; CDR2 reads SNEGSKA (reference sequence). The CDR3 is 16 amino acids. Trimming removed 3 bases from V and 3 bases from J, with 20 bases in between.

Only a few counts were recorded for this clonotype. The CDR3 spells CASGKGGNQPQHF. DNA of the CDR3: TGTGCCAGCGGAAAAGGGGGAAATCAGCCCCAGCATTTT. The chain has TRBV13 and TRBJ1-5; a possible D gene is TRBD1 (6 bases). The CDR3 length is 13 residues. CDR1 is PRHDT, CDR2 FYEKMQ, per germline (reference sequence). Between the trimmed V and J ends, which lost 8 bases and 4 bases, there was a span of 12 bases.

The table lists this clonotype with a few counts. The chain has TRBV6-5 and TRBJ2-5; TRBD1 might be the D (6 bases). Between the trimmed V and J ends, which lost 6 bases and 11 bases, there was a span of 19 bases. Germline CDR1 is MNHEY and CDR2 is SVGAGI. The length of the CDR3 is 13 residues. The CDR3 region is CASRGARNNEQYF. The CDR3 DNA reads TGTGCCAGCAGGGGGGCGAGAAACAATGAGCAGTACTTC.

Only a few counts were recorded for this clonotype. The rearrangement uses TRBV25-1 and TRBJ2-3; D unclear. Trimming removed 4 bases from V and 8 bases from J, with 4 bases in between. Germline V CDR1 and CDR2: MGHDK, SYGVNS. This CDR3 contains 10 residues. CDR3 DNA sequence: TGTGCCAGCAGTGGGAGTACGCAGTATTTT. It translates to CASSGSTQYF.

This clonotype was counted a few times. The chain has TRBV4-2 and TRBJ2-4; 9 nucleotides agree with TRBD2. The CDR3 is 15 amino acids. CDR1 and CDR2 (germline): LGHNA, YNFKEQ. V was pared by 0 bases and J by 9 bases, with 6 bases of the junction left unmatched. CDR3 region: CASSQDRREGGIQYF. The CDR3 DNA reads as TGTGCCAGCAGCCAAGATCGGCGGGAGGGGGGCATTCAGTACTTC.

This clonotype was recorded a few times. The chain has TRBV27 and TRBJ2-6; D may match TRBD1 or TRBD2 (5 bases each). Trimming pared 4 bases from V and 2 bases from J, leaving 9 bases between. Germline-derived CDR1 and CDR2 are MNHEY and SMNVEV (reference sequence). The CDR3 has 15 amino acids. The CDR3 nucleotides are TGTGCCAGCAGTTCTCAGGGAGCTGGGGCCAACGTCCTGACTTTC. Translation: CASSSQGAGANVLTF. Drawing the rest from reference TRBV27 and TRBJ2-6, the complete variable domain is EAQVTQNPRYLITVTGKKLTVTCSQNMNHEYMSWYRQDPGLGLRQIYYSMNVEVTDKGDVPEGYKVSRKEKRNFPLILESPSPNQTSLYFCASSSQGAGANVLTFGAGSRLTVL.

J is TRBJ1-4 and V is TRBV24-1; D may be TRBD1 (5 bases). V gave up 3 bases and J gave up 7 bases, with 14 bases separating them. The germline V gene encodes CDR1 KGHDR and CDR2 SFDVKD. The CDR3 runs 15 residues. The CDR3 reads CATSDPSRDGEKLFF. The CDR3 DNA follows: TGTGCCACCAGTGATCCTAGCAGGGATGGTGAAAAACTGTTTTTT.

The V and J genes are TRBV2 and TRBJ2-4, with D tentatively TRBD1 or TRBD2 (5 bases each). The J call may be in error: the DNA end matches TRBJ2-7 better. This CDR3 spans 13 amino acids. Germline CDR1 is SNHLY and CDR2 is FYNNEI. The CDR3 DNA reads TGTGCCAGCAACCGGGCAGGGACGTACGAGCAGTACTTC. It encodes CASNRAGTYEQYF.

This rearrangement joins TRBV12-3 or TRBV12-4 to TRBJ2-7; possibly TRBD1 for D (7 bases). Trimming left V 4 bases short and J 0 bases short, with 10 bases between. The CDR3 is 14 residues long. CDR3 amino acids: CASSYRGLSYEQYF. The DNA of the CDR3 is TGTGCCAGCAGTTACAGGGGACTCTCCTACGAGCAGTACTTC.

V and J are TRBV19 and TRBJ2-7; D not certain. Germline lookup yields CDR1 LNHDA and CDR2 SQIVND (reference sequence). Trimming pared 1 base from V and 4 bases from J, leaving 14 bases between. The CDR3 loop spans 15 amino acids. CDR3 sequence: CASSIGDAVGYEQYF. The CDR3 DNA sequence: TGTGCCAGTAGTATAGGCGACGCCGTAGGATACGAGCAGTACTTC.

This chain uses TRBV6-2 or TRBV6-3 with TRBJ2-5; D may match TRBD1 or TRBD2 (5 bases each). This CDR3 has 12 amino acids. Germline V CDR1 and CDR2: MNHEY, SVGEGT. V gave up 7 bases and J gave up 4 bases, with 10 bases separating them. The CDR3 DNA sequence: TGTGCCAGCAACCGGGACGGAGAGACCCAGTACTTC. Translating it yields CASNRDGETQYF.

The genes are TRBV28 and TRBJ2-5, with a tentative D call TRBD2 (5 bases). CDR3 length: 13 amino acids. Per the germline V gene, CDR1 is MDHEN and CDR2 is SYDVKM. Between the trimmed V and J ends, which lost 6 bases and 4 bases, there was a span of 12 bases. This chain's CDR3 is CASSSAEAETQYF. The CDR3 nucleotides read TGTGCCAGCAGCTCCGCGGAGGCAGAGACCCAGTACTTC.

The gene calls are TRBV20-1 and TRBJ2-3; the D gene is possibly TRBD2 (5 bases). The CDR3 has 14 amino acids. CDR1 DFQATT and CDR2 SNEGSKA come from the germline V gene (reference sequence). The V end lost 6 bases, the J end lost 4 bases, and 17 bases lay between the germline ends. In DNA, the CDR3 is TGCAGTGCGTCACCCGGGATTTCCCCAGATACGCAGTATTTT. Translation: CSASPGISPDTQYF.

This clonotype was seen only a few times. The chain carries TRBV14 and TRBJ2-7, with TRBD2 as a possible D gene (5 bases). The V end lost 0 bases, the J end lost 3 bases, and 15 bases lay between the germline ends. The germline V gene has CDR1 SGHDN and CDR2 FVKESK. The CDR3 has 16 amino acids. CDR3 sequence: CASSQDRRSGDYEQYF. The CDR3 DNA is TGTGCCAGCAGCCAAGATCGTAGGAGCGGAGACTACGAGCAGTACTTC.